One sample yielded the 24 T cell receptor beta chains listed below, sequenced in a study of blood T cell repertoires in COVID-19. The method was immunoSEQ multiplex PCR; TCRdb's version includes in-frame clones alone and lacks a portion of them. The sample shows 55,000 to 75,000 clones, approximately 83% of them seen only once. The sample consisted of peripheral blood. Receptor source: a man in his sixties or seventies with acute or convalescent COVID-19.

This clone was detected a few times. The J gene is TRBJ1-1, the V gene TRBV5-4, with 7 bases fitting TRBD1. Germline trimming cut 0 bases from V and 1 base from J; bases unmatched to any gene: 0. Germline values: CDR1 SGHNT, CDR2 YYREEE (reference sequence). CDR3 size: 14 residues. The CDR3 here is CASSLEGANTEAFF. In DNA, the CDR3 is TGTGCCAGCAGCTTGGAGGGGGCGAACACTGAAGCTTTCTTT.

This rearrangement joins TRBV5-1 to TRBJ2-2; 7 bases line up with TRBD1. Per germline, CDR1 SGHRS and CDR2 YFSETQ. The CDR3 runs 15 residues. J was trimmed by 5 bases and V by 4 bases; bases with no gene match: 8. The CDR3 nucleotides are TGCGCCAGCAGCCCCGGGACAGCCGTAACCGGGGAGCTGTTTTTT. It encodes CASSPGTAVTGELFF.

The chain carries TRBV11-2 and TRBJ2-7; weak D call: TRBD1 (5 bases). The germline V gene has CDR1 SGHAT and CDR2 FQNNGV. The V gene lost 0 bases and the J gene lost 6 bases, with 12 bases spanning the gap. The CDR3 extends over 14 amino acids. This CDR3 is CASSLEWTKVEQYF. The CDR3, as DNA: TGTGCCAGCAGCTTAGAATGGACAAAGGTCGAGCAGTACTTC.

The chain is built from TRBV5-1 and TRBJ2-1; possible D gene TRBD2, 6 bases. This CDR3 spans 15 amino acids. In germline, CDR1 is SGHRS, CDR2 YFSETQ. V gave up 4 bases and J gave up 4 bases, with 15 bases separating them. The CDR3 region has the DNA TGCGCCAGCAGCCCCCGACTAGAGAAATACAATGAGCAGTTCTTC. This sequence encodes CASSPRLEKYNEQFF.

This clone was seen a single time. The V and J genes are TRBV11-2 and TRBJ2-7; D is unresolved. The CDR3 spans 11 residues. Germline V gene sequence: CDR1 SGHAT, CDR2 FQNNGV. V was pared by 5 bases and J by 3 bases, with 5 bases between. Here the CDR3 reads CASSPLYEQYF. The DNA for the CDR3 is TGTGCCAGCAGCCCCCTCTACGAGCAGTACTTC.

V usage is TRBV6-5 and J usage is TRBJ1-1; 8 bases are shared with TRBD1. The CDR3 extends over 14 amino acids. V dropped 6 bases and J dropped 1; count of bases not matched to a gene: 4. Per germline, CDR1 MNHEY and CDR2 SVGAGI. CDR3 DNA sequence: TGTGCCAGCAGAAACGACAGGGGGAACACTGAAGCTTTCTTT. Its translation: CASRNDRGNTEAFF.

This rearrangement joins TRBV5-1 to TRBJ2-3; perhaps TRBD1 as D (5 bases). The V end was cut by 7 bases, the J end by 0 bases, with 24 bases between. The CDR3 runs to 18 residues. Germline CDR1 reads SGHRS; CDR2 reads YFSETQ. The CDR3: CASGHRGLNFASTDTQYF. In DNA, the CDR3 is TGCGCCAGCGGCCATAGGGGTCTCAATTTCGCTAGCACAGATACGCAGTATTTT.

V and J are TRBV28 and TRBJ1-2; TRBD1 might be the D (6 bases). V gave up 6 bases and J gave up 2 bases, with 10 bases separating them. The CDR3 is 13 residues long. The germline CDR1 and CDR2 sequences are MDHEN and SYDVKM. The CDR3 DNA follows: TGTGCCAGCAGCATAACAGGGAACTATGGCTACACCTTC. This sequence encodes CASSITGNYGYTF.

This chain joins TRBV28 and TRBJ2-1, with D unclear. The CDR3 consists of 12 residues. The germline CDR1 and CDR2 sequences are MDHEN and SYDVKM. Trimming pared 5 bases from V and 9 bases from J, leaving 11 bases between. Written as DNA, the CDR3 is TGTGCCAGCAGTACTCTGCGTTCTGAGCAGTTCTTC. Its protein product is CASSTLRSEQFF.

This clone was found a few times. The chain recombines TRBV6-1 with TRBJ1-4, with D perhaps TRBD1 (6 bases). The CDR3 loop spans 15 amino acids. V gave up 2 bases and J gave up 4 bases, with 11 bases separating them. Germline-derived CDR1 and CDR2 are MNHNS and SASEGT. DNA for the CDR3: TGTGCCAGCAGTGAAACAGGGTATAGTAATGAAAAACTGTTTTTT. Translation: CASSETGYSNEKLFF.

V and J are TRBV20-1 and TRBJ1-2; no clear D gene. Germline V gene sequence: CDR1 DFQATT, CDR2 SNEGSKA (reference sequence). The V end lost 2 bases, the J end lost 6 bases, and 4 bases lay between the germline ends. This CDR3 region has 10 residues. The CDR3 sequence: CSARQDGYTF. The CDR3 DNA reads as TGCAGTGCTAGACAGGATGGCTACACCTTC.

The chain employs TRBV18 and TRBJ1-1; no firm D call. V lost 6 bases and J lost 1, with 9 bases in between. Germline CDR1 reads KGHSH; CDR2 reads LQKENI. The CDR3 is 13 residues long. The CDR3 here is CASSPRGNTEAFF. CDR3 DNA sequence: TGTGCCAGCTCGCCGCGAGGGAACACTGAAGCTTTCTTT.

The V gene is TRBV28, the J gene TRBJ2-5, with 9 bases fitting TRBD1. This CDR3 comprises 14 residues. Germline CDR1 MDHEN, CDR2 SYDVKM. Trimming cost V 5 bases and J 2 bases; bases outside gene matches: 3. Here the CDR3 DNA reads TGTGCCAGCAGTCTCGGGACAGGGCAAGAGACCCAGTACTTC. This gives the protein CASSLGTGQETQYF.

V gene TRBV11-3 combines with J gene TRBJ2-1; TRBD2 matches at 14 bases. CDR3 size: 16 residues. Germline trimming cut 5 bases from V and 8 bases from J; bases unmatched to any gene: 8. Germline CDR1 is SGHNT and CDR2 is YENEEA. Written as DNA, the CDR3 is TGTGCCAGCAGCGACGGACTAGCGGGAGGTCGGTATGAGCAGTTCTTC. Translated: CASSDGLAGGRYEQFF.

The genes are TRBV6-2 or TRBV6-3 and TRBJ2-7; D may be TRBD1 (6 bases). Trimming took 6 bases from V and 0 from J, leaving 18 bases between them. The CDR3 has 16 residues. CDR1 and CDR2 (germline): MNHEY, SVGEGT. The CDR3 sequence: CASSPLTGPSSYEQYF. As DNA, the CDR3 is TGTGCCAGCAGCCCCTTAACAGGGCCTAGCTCCTACGAGCAGTACTTC.

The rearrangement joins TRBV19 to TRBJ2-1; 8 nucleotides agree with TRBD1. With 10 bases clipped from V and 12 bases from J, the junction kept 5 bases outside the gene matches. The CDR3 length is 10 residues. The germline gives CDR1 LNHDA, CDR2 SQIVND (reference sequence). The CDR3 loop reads CATTGGGQFF. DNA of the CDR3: TGTGCCACCACAGGGGGAGGGCAGTTCTTC.

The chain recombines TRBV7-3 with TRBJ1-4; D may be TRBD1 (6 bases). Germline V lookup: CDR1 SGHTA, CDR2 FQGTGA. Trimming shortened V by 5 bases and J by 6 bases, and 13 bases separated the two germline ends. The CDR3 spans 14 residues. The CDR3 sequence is CASSAQGIHEKLFF. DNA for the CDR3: TGTGCCAGCAGCGCCCAGGGGATTCATGAAAAACTGTTTTTT.

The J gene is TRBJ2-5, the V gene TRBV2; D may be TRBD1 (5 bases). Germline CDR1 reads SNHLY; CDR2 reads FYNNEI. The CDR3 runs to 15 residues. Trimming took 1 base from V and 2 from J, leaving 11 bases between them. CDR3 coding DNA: TGTGCCAGCAGTGAAGACAGGATCCCTCAAGAGACCCAGTACTTC. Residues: CASSEDRIPQETQYF. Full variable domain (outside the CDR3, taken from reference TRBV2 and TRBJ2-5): EPEVTQTPSHQVTQMGQEVILRCVPISNHLYFYWYRQILGQKVEFLVSFYNNEISEKSEIFDDQFSVERPDGSNFTLKIRSTKLEDSAMYFCASSEDRIPQETQYFGPGTRLLVL.

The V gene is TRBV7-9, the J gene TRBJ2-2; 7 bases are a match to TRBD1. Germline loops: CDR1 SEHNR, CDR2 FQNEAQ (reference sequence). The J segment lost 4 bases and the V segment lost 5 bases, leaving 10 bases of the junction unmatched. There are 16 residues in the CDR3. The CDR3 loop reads CASSLGQVGTTGELFF. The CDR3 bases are TGTGCCAGCAGCCTAGGACAGGTGGGAACCACCGGGGAGCTGTTTTTT.

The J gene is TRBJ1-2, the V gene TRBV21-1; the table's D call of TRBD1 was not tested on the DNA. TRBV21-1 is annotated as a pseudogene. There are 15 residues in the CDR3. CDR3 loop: CASSKPETGAYGYTF. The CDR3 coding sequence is TGTGCCAGCAGCAAACCTGAGACAGGGGCCTATGGCTACACCTTC.

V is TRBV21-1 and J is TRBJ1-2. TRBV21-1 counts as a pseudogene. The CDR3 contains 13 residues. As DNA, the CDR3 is TGTGCCATTCCACCGCCTCGGGGGGATGGCTACACCTTC. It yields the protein CAIPPPRGDGYTF.

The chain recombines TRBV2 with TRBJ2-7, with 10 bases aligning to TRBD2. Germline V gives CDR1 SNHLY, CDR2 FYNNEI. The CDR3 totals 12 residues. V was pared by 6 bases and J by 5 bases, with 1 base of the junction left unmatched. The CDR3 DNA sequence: TGTGCCAGCAGGCTAGCGGGAGACGAGCAGTACTTC. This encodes CASRLAGDEQYF. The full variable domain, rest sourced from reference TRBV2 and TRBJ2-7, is EPEVTQTPSHQVTQMGQEVILRCVPISNHLYFYWYRQILGQKVEFLVSFYNNEISEKSEIFDDQFSVERPDGSNFTLKIRSTKLEDSAMYFCASRLAGDEQYFGPGTRLTVT.

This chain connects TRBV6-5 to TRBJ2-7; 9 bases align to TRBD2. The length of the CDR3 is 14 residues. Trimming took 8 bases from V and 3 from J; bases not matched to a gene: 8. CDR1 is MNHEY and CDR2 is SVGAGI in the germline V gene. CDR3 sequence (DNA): TGTGCCAGCCTGCCAATGACTAGCGGCTACGAGCAGTACTTC. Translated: CASLPMTSGYEQYF.

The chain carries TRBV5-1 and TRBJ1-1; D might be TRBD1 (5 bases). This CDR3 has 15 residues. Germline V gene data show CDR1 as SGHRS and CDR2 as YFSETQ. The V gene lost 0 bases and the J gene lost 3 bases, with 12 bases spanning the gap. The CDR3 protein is CASSLAAGLYTEAFF. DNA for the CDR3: TGCGCCAGCAGCTTGGCCGCGGGACTCTACACTGAAGCTTTCTTT.